Listed below are T cell receptor beta chains from one sample, sequenced in a study of identical twins. TCRdb reanalysed the 5' RACE reads using MiXCR and keeps one entry per CDR3 protein. The sample yields some 270,000 distinct CDR3 sequences, about 8% seen once. The same specimen was also included in a second study, on yellow fever vaccine responses in identical twins.

The sample was CD8+ T cells sorted from blood. Receptors originate from a woman between 18 and 29 years old in good health. The CDR3 runs from the conserved cysteine through the conserved F or W. The D gene is left open where the match is weak. Expanded clones get a size class; other rows say once, few or many, or leave the size out.

size | J | V | D | CDR3 | DNA
few | TRBJ2-3 | TRBV27 | TRBD2 | CASSSLRAGGSTDTQYF | TGTGCCAGCAGTTCCCTTAGAGCGGGAGGGAGCACAGATACGCAGTATTTT
many | TRBJ2-7 | TRBV7-8 | TRBD1 | CASSPQGSSYEQYF | TGTGCCAGCAGCCCACAGGGGTCCTCCTACGAGCAGTACTTC
- | TRBJ2-3 | TRBV29-1 | TRBD1 | CSVANFFGQGRTDTQYF | TGCAGCGTTGCTAACTTTTTCGGACAGGGTCGGACAGATACGCAGTATTTT
many | TRBJ1-5 | TRBV5-6 | - | CASSSRTVSHSNQPQHF | TGTGCCAGCAGCTCCCGGACAGTCAGCCATAGCAATCAGCCCCAGCATTTT
- | TRBJ2-6 | TRBV6-4 | - | CASSDSTSSGANVLTF | TGTGCCAGCAGTGACTCGACTAGCTCTGGGGCCAACGTCCTGACTTTC
- | TRBJ2-7 | TRBV14 | TRBD2 | CASSPGLASSYEQYF | TGTGCCAGCAGCCCGGGACTAGCGAGCTCCTACGAGCAGTACTTC
many | TRBJ2-5 | TRBV7-9 | - | CASSLTPIQETQYF | TGTGCCAGCAGCCTGACTCCCATTCAAGAGACCCAGTACTTC
many | TRBJ2-7 | TRBV21-1 | - | CASSKAPGGHFKHEQYF | TGTGCCAGCAGCAAAGCACCAGGGGGACACTTTAAACACGAGCAGTACTTC
few | TRBJ2-7 | TRBV27 | TRBD2 | CASRSASGSYEQYF | TGTGCCAGCAGGTCTGCTAGCGGGAGCTACGAGCAGTACTTC
- | TRBJ2-5 | TRBV29-1 | - | CSVVGMKGTQYF | TGCAGCGTTGTAGGGATGAAGGGGACCCAGTACTTC
- | TRBJ2-7 | TRBV3-1 | - | CASSQVAQGEYEQYF | TGTGCCAGCAGCCAAGTGGCACAGGGAGAGTACGAGCAGTACTTC
- | TRBJ2-7 | TRBV10-2 | TRBD1 | CASSPGQVSYEQYF | TGCGCCAGCAGTCCGGGACAGGTCTCCTACGAGCAGTACTTC
- | TRBJ2-3 | TRBV7-8 | - | CASNGPADTQYF | TGTGCCTCCAACGGGCCGGCAGATACGCAGTATTTT
few | TRBJ2-1 | TRBV10-1 | - | CASSEYSGDDEQFF | TGCGCCAGCAGTGAGTATTCGGGGGACGATGAGCAGTTCTTC
- | TRBJ2-2 | TRBV14 | TRBD1 | CASSPQTGANTGELFF | TGTGCCAGCAGCCCCCAGACAGGGGCGAACACCGGGGAGCTGTTTTTT
- | TRBJ2-2 | TRBV28 | - | CASSFAGFTGELFF | TGTGCCAGCAGTTTCGCAGGGTTCACCGGGGAGCTGTTTTTT
- | TRBJ2-7 | TRBV20-1 | TRBD2 | CSARTSQLLRAVLPYEQYF | TGCAGTGCACGGACTAGCCAACTCCTACGAGCAGTACTACCCTACGAGCAGTACTTC
many | TRBJ2-7 | TRBV2 | TRBD1 | CASTGDRDGQYF | TGTGCCAGCACCGGCGACAGGGATGGGCAGTACTTC
few | TRBJ2-3 | TRBV12-3/TRBV12-4 | - | CASLGTTDTQYF | TGTGCCAGTTTGGGGACCACAGATACGCAGTATTTT
many | TRBJ2-7 | TRBV6-5 | - | CASRGEQYF | TGTGCCAGCAGGGGCGAGCAGTACTTC
few | TRBJ2-1 | TRBV7-3 | TRBD2 | CASSLEAGELNEQFF | TGTGCCAGCAGCTTGGAAGCGGGGGAACTCAATGAGCAGTTCTTC
- | TRBJ2-2 | TRBV25-1 | - | CASSVRVAGELFF | TGTGCCAGCAGTGTTCGTGTGGCCGGGGAGCTGTTTTTT
many | TRBJ2-1 | TRBV12-3/TRBV12-4 | - | CASRADNEQFF | TGTGCCAGCAGGGCGGACAATGAGCAGTTCTTC
few | TRBJ2-7 | TRBV5-1 | - | CASSLDGPPSYEQYF | TGCGCCAGCAGCTTGGATGGGCCCCCCTCCTACGAGCAGTACTTC
few | TRBJ1-1 | TRBV12-3/TRBV12-4 | - | CASSLSRLEAFF | TGTGCCAGCAGTTTAAGCAGGCTTGAAGCTTTCTTT
- | TRBJ2-7 | TRBV3-1 | TRBD2 | CASSPGREWFKEYF | TGTGCCAGCAGCCCCGGGAGGGAGTGGTTTAAGGAGTACTTC
few | TRBJ2-3 | TRBV15 | TRBD2 | CASGGGGETDTQYF | TGTGCCTCAGGCGGGGGGGGAGAGACAGATACGCAGTATTTT
many | TRBJ2-7 | TRBV4-1 | - | CASSDLAYEQYF | TGCGCCAGCAGCGACCTAGCCTACGAGCAGTACTTC
- | TRBJ2-4 | TRBV4-3 | - | CASSLQGSVAKNIQYF | TGCGCCAGCAGCCTTCAAGGGTCAGTAGCCAAAAACATTCAGTACTTC
- | TRBJ2-5 | TRBV12-3/TRBV12-4 | TRBD2 | CASSLAWDYSQETQYF | TGTGCCAGCAGTTTAGCGTGGGACTACTCCCAAGAGACCCAGTACTTC
few | TRBJ2-3 | TRBV10-3 | TRBD2 | CAISESWAGATDTQYF | TGTGCCATCAGTGAGTCGTGGGCGGGAGCCACAGATACGCAGTATTTT
many | TRBJ2-1 | TRBV5-1 | - | CASLANNEQFF | TGCGCCAGCCTGGCTAACAATGAGCAGTTCTTC
few | TRBJ2-1 | TRBV29-1 | TRBD1 | CSVEDPGTEGGEQFF | TGCAGCGTTGAAGACCCCGGGACAGAGGGTGGGGAGCAGTTCTTC
many | TRBJ1-4 | TRBV12-3/TRBV12-4 | TRBD1 | CASSPGQLPNEKLFF | TGTGCCAGCAGCCCGGGACAGCTCCCTAATGAAAAACTGTTTTTT
- | TRBJ2-1 | TRBV6-5 | - | CASSYSSSNRGYNEQFF | TGTGCCAGCAGTTACTCATCTTCGAATAGGGGTTACAATGAGCAGTTCTTC
- | TRBJ2-7 | TRBV5-6 | - | CASSFWGGPSYEQYF | TGTGCCAGCAGCTTCTGGGGGGGCCCTTCCTACGAGCAGTACTTC
few | TRBJ2-7 | TRBV20-1 | - | CSASSEPYEQYF | TGCAGTGCTAGTTCAGAGCCATACGAGCAGTACTTC
many | TRBJ2-7 | TRBV20-1 | TRBD2 | CSAETQLAGGYEQYF | TGCAGTGCCGAGACCCAGCTAGCGGGAGGCTACGAGCAGTACTTC
many | TRBJ2-1 | TRBV7-9 | TRBD2 | CASSPDGLAGEGEQFF | TGTGCCAGCAGCCCCGACGGACTAGCGGGAGAGGGGGAGCAGTTCTTC
few | TRBJ2-1 | TRBV7-9 | - | CASSPNDEQFF | TGTGCCAGCAGCCCCAATGATGAGCAGTTCTTC
many | TRBJ2-7 | TRBV12-3/TRBV12-4 | - | CASSLVGAYEQYF | TGTGCCAGCAGTTTAGTTGGGGCCTACGAGCAGTACTTC
- | TRBJ2-7 | TRBV20-1 | TRBD2 | CSARELAGEYEQYF | TGCAGTGCTAGAGAACTAGCGGGGGAATACGAGCAGTACTTC
- | TRBJ2-7 | TRBV5-8 | - | CASSSPADSYEQYF | TGTGCCAGCAGCAGTCCGGCTGACTCCTACGAGCAGTACTTC
many | TRBJ1-4 | TRBV6-5 | - | CASSYSMRGAGDEKLFF | TGTGCCAGCAGTTACTCGATGCGGGGCGCAGGGGATGAAAAACTGTTTTTT
few | TRBJ2-2 | TRBV28 | - | CASSLLEWGTENTGELFF | TGTGCCAGCAGTTTATTGGAATGGGGGACGGAGAACACCGGGGAGCTGTTTTTT
many | TRBJ2-2 | TRBV12-3/TRBV12-4 | - | CASSPPLGGNTGELFF | TGTGCCAGCAGCCCCCCCCTGGGAGGCAACACCGGGGAGCTGTTTTTT